In this sample, the clone carrying this T cell receptor beta chain turned up once. This specimen belongs to a study of blood T cell repertoires in COVID-19. Study-wide background: Acute and convalescent COVID-19 specimens originated in the United States, Italy and Spain.

The method was immunoSEQ multiplex PCR; TCRdb's version includes in-frame clones alone and lacks a portion of them. The sample records about 270,000 clones, 80% to 90% being singletons. Participants came from some 23 US areas, aged roughly 18 to 95 years. Cohorts were assigned according to the clinical history that participants reported. Recovered participants had two consecutive negative NP/OP PCR tests, healthcare professional clearance, or symptom resolution. V was trimmed by 8 bases and J by 7 bases, leaving 23 bases between them. CDR1 and CDR2 (germline): ENHRY, SYGVKD. The CDR3 sequence is 15 residues long.

The chain links TRBV10-3 to TRBJ1-2, with D tentatively TRBD1 (6 bases). This sequence was found in a woman aged 18-29 years who had recovered from COVID-19. The sample was PBMCs or T cells enriched from blood (not recorded which). The CDR3 nucleotides read TGTGCCATCGCCTCCACGCCAGGGGTCCACTTTGGCTACACCTTC. This translates into CAIASTPGVHFGYTF.